This T cell receptor beta chain was sequenced in a study of Graves' ophthalmopathy and Graves' hyperthyroidism (dated by TCRdb to the late 2010s). The study in broad terms: Peripheral blood was collected before any treatment was given, at the time of initial diagnosis. The study used signatures of the TCR beta repertoire to tell Graves' ophthalmopathy apart from Graves' hyperthyroidism and to predict which patients would progress to ophthalmopathy. In total, under 150 blood samples were TCR-sequenced: approximately 42 ophthalmopathy, some 75 hyperthyroidism and roughly 17 hyperthyroidism-to-ophthalmopathy patients. A discovery set of 95 to 100 patients (around 44 ophthalmopathy, 55 to 65 stable hyperthyroidism) was enrolled to explore V-J signatures distinguishing ophthalmopathy from hyperthyroidism. The independent validation cohort included about 19 hyperthyroidism patients plus 17 patients who later progressed from hyperthyroidism to ophthalmopathy. T-cell repertoires of thyroid tissue and blood were compared in over 5 hyperthyroidism patients. Following sample collection, hyperthyroidism patients were given methimazole at a starting dose of 30 mg daily, and ophthalmopathy patients were given high-dose intravenous methylprednisolone. The 100 discovery patients were randomly split 7:3 into training and test sets.

The CDR3 runs 15 residues from the cysteine to the phenylalanine. The read is trimmed to its CDR3 DNA, 45 bases read in frame from base 1. Ends trimmed: V by 6 bases, J by 5 bases; bases unmatched to a gene: 8. For repertoire sequencing, the TCR beta CDR3 regions were amplified from RNA transcripts. The first round was an RT-PCR using HTBI primers with the Qiagen OneStep RT-PCR kit, and this first round was followed by a second-round multiplex PCR, then size selection and purification. The libraries underwent paired-end sequencing with 100 bp reads on an Illumina HiSeq2000. The study's own analysis went as follows. SOAPnuke was used to process the reads, removing any read that contained adapters or uncalled bases, had a mean Phred below 15, or lacked an exact match to the constant primer or identifier. COPE v1.2.5 was used to merge the high-quality paired reads. Clonotypes were defined as unique nucleotide sequences and were aligned to IMGT TRB V, D and J references using MiTCR v1.1. The analysis was limited to V-J combinations with a frequency above 0.0001, which together covered over 98% of repertoires. A TCR clonal expansion and chaos score per V-J combination was defined as the ratio of F50 clonal expansion to chaos observed in the TCRdist matrix. Welch's t-statistics and random forest were used to narrow the features down to over ten V-J combinations, which were then fed into a naive Bayes classifier. Thyroid-blood repertoire similarity was quantified with the Morisita-Horn index. Starting from the raw public reads, TCRdb applied fastp trimming at Q25, assembled clones with MiXCR and retained in-frame beta chains. Records with the same CDR3 protein are collapsed into one entry carrying the most frequent genes and DNA. The V and J calls here are based on TCRdb, not the publication. For this sample the table gives hundreds of thousands of distinct CDR3 sequences, of which more than 20% were detected only once. The ten largest clonotypes hold around 3.1% of the sample.

Hyperthyroidism was considered stable if no progression to ophthalmopathy occurred within 18 months of follow-up. Patients with hyperthyroidism were aged 18 to 65 years, had been newly diagnosed, and had a disease duration of less than 2 months. Patients with other autoimmune diseases, uncontrolled infections, pregnancy or lactation were excluded. Clinical symptoms, serum thyroxine, TRAb, thyroid ultrasound and orbital computed tomography formed the basis of the diagnosis. PBMCs were isolated from about 9.1 ml of fresh peripheral blood by Ficoll-Paque density gradient centrifugation. Total RNA was extracted using Trizol reagent, and RNA quality was checked on an Agilent 2100 Bioanalyzer. Beyond this particular receptor, the publication reports: No statistical method was used to predetermine the sample size, and group allocation was not hidden from the investigators. Ophthalmopathy was separated from stable hyperthyroidism by the 13-signature model with more than 85% sensitivity and less than 82% specificity in cross-validation and with 80%/75% in the test set. In validation, the model predicted ophthalmopathy progression with 55% to 71% sensitivity and 72% to 80% specificity; roughly 11 predicted patients were CT-confirmed with GO in a median of around 6.5 months. Most of the expanded thyroid clonotypes with a frequency above 0.001 were also detected in blood, and it was suggested that the thyroid immune response may be reflected by blood repertoires.

This clonotype was seen many times. This receptor's antigen is unknown. No base quality information exists; no much larger clone differs at one position. This clonotype was obtained from a woman aged 18-30 years with stable Graves' hyperthyroidism. Donor details come from another sample of the same person, matched by shared clones. Source material: peripheral blood. The V and J genes are TRBV12-3 or TRBV12-4 and TRBJ2-5, with 11 bases in between that match TRBD2. The CDR3 corresponds to CASSRGLAGLETQYF. The bases are TGTGCCAGCAGCCGCGGACTAGCGGGTTTGGAGACCCAGTACTTC.